This TCR beta chain was profiled in a study of blood T cells in healthy people across ages. Findings of the study overall: What prevented conclusive comparison of naive and antigen-experienced cells was that PBMCs were unsorted. Per million T cells, the diversity of TCR beta decreased roughly linearly as age advanced.

Sample-barcoded 5' priming and a J-beta primer mix drove a second PCR of about 7 to 12 cycles. A single record per CDR3 protein comes from TCRdb applying MiXCR to the 5' RACE reads. The sample has 450,000 to 600,000 distinct CDR3 sequences, around a quarter seen once; the top ten hold approximately 4%. Turning to this clonotype: Its antigen remains unidentified.

The CDR3 runs to 14 residues. J was trimmed by 2 bases and V by 7 bases; bases with no gene match: 7. Germline V lookup: CDR1 MNHNS, CDR2 SASEGT. These same records also appear under a second study, on T cells of mothers and their children.

The TCR originated in a boy younger than 10 in good health. The sample taken for sequencing was blood. The V and J genes are TRBV6-1 and TRBJ2-5; TRBD2 matches at 7 bases. The CDR3 protein is CASKGRGSQETQYF. The CDR3, as DNA: TGTGCCAGCAAGGGGCGGGGGTCACAAGAGACCCAGTACTTC.